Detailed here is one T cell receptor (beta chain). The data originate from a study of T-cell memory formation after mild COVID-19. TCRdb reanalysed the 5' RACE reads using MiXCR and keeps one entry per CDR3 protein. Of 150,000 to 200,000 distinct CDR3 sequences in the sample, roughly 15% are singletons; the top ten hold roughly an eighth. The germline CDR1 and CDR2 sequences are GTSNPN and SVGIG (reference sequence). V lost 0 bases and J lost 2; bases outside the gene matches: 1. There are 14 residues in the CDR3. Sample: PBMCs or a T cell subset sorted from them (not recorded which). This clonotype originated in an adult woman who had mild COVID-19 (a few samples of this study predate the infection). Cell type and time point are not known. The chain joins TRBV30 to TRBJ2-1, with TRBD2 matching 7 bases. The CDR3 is CAWSVLAAYNEQFF. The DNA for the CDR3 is TGTGCCTGGAGTGTCCTAGCGGCCTACAATGAGCAGTTCTTC.